Below, 5 T cell receptor beta chains from the same sample are listed, as sequenced in a study of blood T cell repertoires in COVID-19. Using immunoSEQ multiplex PCR, the repertoire was profiled, and TCRdb retains in-frame clones only, with some absent. The sample lists over 350,000 clones, 70% to 90% seen once, with 0.97% in the top ten. The material sequenced was PBMCs or T cells enriched from blood (not recorded which). The receptors were gathered from a woman aged 25 to 39 with acute COVID-19.

The chain employs TRBV5-5 and TRBJ1-2; 8 bases are a match to TRBD1. Per the germline V gene, CDR1 is SGHKS and CDR2 is YYEKEE (reference sequence). This CDR3 is built from 13 residues. Germline trimming cut 0 bases from V and 8 bases from J; bases unmatched to any gene: 3. The CDR3 DNA is TGTGCCAGCAGCTTGGCCGACAGGGGCGGCTACACCTTC. It is translated as CASSLADRGGYTF.

This clone showed up just once. The chain employs TRBV19 and TRBJ1-4; D perhaps matches TRBD1 (6 bases). From germline, CDR1 is LNHDA and CDR2 SQIVND (reference sequence). Trimming took 7 bases from V and 8 from J, leaving 20 bases between them. CDR3 length: 15 amino acids. CDR3 sequence (DNA): TGTGCCAGTAAAGGGCTGACAGGTTTGAGGGAAAAACTGTTTTTT. Translated: CASKGLTGLREKLFF.

The genes are TRBV27 and TRBJ2-7, with 12 nucleotides matching TRBD1. The CDR3 runs 11 residues. Germline assignment: CDR1 MNHEY and CDR2 SMNVEV (reference sequence). V lost 8 bases to trimming and J lost 10 bases; unmatched junction nucleotides: 3. The CDR3 DNA follows: TGTGCCAGCTGGGGACAGGGGGCTCAGTACTTC. Encoded protein: CASWGQGAQYF.

Regarding this clone: Other DNA sequences of this sample code for an identical CDR3. The V gene is TRBV29-1, the J gene TRBJ2-3; 12 bases align to TRBD2. V lost 5 bases and J lost 1; bases outside the gene matches: 1. Germline CDR1 is SQVTM and CDR2 is ANQGSEA. The CDR3 covers 14 residues. The CDR3 sequence: CSVRLAGGTDTQYF. The CDR3 DNA reads TGCAGCGTTCGACTAGCGGGGGGCACAGATACGCAGTATTTT.

This clone appeared once. The rearrangement joins TRBV6-5 to TRBJ1-1; TRBD1 matches 7 bases. The CDR3 has 14 amino acids. Germline CDR1 reads MNHEY; CDR2 reads SVGAGI. V lost 0 bases and J lost 4; bases outside the gene matches: 2. The CDR3: CASSYSGGVTEAFF. CDR3 DNA: TGTGCCAGCAGTTACTCAGGGGGCGTCACTGAAGCTTTCTTT.